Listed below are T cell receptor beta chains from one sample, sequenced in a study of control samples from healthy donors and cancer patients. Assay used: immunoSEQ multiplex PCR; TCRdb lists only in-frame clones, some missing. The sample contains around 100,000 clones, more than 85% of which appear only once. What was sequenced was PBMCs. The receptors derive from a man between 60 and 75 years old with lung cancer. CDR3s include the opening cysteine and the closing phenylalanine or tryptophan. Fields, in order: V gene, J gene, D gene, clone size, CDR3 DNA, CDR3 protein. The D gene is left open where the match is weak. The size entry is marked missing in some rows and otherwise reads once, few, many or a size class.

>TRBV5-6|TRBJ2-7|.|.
TGTGCCAGCAGCTTGTACCAGGAGGGGAGGACGGTATACTACGAGCAGTACTTC
CASSLYQEGRTVYYEQYF
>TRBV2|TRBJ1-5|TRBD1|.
TGTGCCAGCAGCCGGACAGGACAATATCAGCCCCAGCATTTT
CASSRTGQYQPQHF
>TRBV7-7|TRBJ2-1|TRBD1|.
TGTGCCAGCAGCTTTTCACAGGGGGGCTCCTACAATGAGCAGTTCTTC
CASSFSQGGSYNEQFF
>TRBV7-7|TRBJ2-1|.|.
TGTGCCAGCAGCTTAGCTGATGGGGGCGGTAATGAGCAGTTCTTC
CASSLADGGGNEQFF
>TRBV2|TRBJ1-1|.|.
TGTGCCAGCAGTTTGATGAACACTGAAGCTTTCTTT
CASSLMNTEAFF
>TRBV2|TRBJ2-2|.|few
TGTGCCAGCAACCGAGCCCCCACCGGGGAGCTGTTTTTT
CASNRAPTGELFF
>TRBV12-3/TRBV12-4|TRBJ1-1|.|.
TGTGCCAGCGCTGAGGGGAACACTGAAGCTTTCTTT
CASAEGNTEAFF
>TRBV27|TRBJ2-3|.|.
TGTGCCAGCAGTCGCCTCAGGGGTTCTATCGCAGATACGCAGTATTTT
CASSRLRGSIADTQYF
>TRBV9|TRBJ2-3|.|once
TGTGCCAGCAGGAGGGGTGACAGTAGCACAGATACGCAGTATTTT
CASRRGDSSTDTQYF
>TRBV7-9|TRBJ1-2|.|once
TGTGCCAGCAGCTTATCGGACGGGAGAAGTGGCTACACCTTC
CASSLSDGRSGYTF
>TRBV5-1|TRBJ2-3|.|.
TGCGCCAGCGGGCGTAGCGGACTTAGCACAGATACGCAGTATTTT
CASGRSGLSTDTQYF
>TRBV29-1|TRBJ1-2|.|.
TGCAGCGTTGAAGATCCGGGGCTTGGCTATGGCTACACCTTC
CSVEDPGLGYGYTF
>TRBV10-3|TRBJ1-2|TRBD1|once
TGTGCCATCTCTTATATGACAGGGGCCTATGGCTACACCTTC
CAISYMTGAYGYTF
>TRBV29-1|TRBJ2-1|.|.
TGCAGCGTTGAAGTAGGGGACCACAATTCCTACAATGAGCAGTTCTTC
CSVEVGDHNSYNEQFF
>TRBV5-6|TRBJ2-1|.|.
TGTGCCAGCATTGGACAGCCCTACAATGAGCAGTTCTTC
CASIGQPYNEQFF
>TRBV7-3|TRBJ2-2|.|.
TGTGCCAGCAGCTTAACGCAAGAGGGGTTCGGGGAGCTGTTTTTT
CASSLTQEGFGELFF
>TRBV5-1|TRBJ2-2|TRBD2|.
TGCGCCAGCAGCTTGACCAATGACGCGGGGGCCGGGGAGCTGTTTTTT
CASSLTNDAGAGELFF
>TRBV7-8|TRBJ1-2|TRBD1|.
TGTGCCAGCAGCTCCCCGGGACAGGGGGCTCTCGGCTACACCTTC
CASSSPGQGALGYTF
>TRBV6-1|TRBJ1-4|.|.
TGTGCCAGCAGTGAAGAGACCATCCGGGAAAGGCTGTTTTTT
CASSEETIRERLFF